These T cell receptor beta chains were read from a single sample in a study of blood T cell repertoires in COVID-19. Sequencing was performed with immunoSEQ multiplex PCR; in TCRdb, only in-frame clones are kept and a portion is missing. The sample holds 130,000 to 150,000 clones, about four fifths seen once. Material for sequencing was peripheral blood. These receptors were taken from a woman older than 75 in a cohort sampled during active or convalescent COVID-19. CDR3s include the opening cysteine and the closing phenylalanine or tryptophan. The order of the fields is J gene, V gene, clone size, D gene, CDR3 protein, CDR3 DNA. D genes are given only for firm matches. Size tells how often a clone was seen (once, few, many) or the class of an expanded clone, and some rows leave it out.

J gene: TRBJ2-3; V gene: TRBV6-6; clone size: once; D gene: NA; CDR3 protein: CASSEGGVGADTQYF; CDR3 DNA: TGTGCCAGCAGCGAAGGCGGGGTCGGGGCAGATACGCAGTATTTT
J gene: TRBJ1-2; V gene: TRBV29-1; clone size: NA; D gene: NA; CDR3 protein: CSVPGPGPANYGYTF; CDR3 DNA: TGCAGCGTCCCAGGGCCGGGTCCAGCTAACTATGGCTACACCTTC
J gene: TRBJ1-4; V gene: TRBV27; clone size: NA; D gene: NA; CDR3 protein: CASSSDRFNEKLFF; CDR3 DNA: TGTGCCAGCAGCAGCGACAGGTTTAATGAAAAACTGTTTTTT
J gene: TRBJ2-1; V gene: TRBV7-3; clone size: NA; D gene: NA; CDR3 protein: CASSPKTASSYNEQFF; CDR3 DNA: TGTGCCAGCAGCCCCAAGACAGCGTCATCCTACAATGAGCAGTTCTTC
J gene: TRBJ1-4; V gene: TRBV5-1; clone size: NA; D gene: TRBD1; CDR3 protein: CASSWMGQGAEKLFF; CDR3 DNA: TGCGCCAGCAGCTGGATGGGACAGGGGGCGGAAAAACTGTTTTTT
J gene: TRBJ1-6; V gene: TRBV11-2; clone size: once; D gene: TRBD1; CDR3 protein: CASSLVGTGGNISPLHF; CDR3 DNA: TGTGCCAGCAGCTTAGTTGGGACAGGGGGCAACATTTCACCCCTCCACTTT
J gene: TRBJ1-6; V gene: TRBV6-6; clone size: NA; D gene: NA; CDR3 protein: CASSYSPGQGSPLHF; CDR3 DNA: TGTGCCAGCAGTTACTCGCCAGGGCAGGGTTCACCCCTCCACTTT
J gene: TRBJ1-2; V gene: TRBV4-1; clone size: NA; D gene: NA; CDR3 protein: CASSQDQGTYGYTF; CDR3 DNA: TGCGCCAGCAGCCAAGATCAGGGCACCTATGGCTACACCTTC
J gene: TRBJ2-3; V gene: TRBV7-9; clone size: NA; D gene: TRBD1; CDR3 protein: CASSLNVLVGTGGTDTQYF; CDR3 DNA: TGTGCCAGCAGCTTAAATGTTTTAGTCGGGACAGGGGGCACAGATACGCAGTATTTT
J gene: TRBJ1-5; V gene: TRBV6-6; clone size: NA; D gene: NA; CDR3 protein: CASSPRGGVSNQPQHF; CDR3 DNA: TGTGCCAGCAGTCCTCGAGGGGGAGTAAGCAATCAGCCCCAGCATTTT
J gene: TRBJ1-1; V gene: TRBV5-4; clone size: NA; D gene: NA; CDR3 protein: CASSYGDTNTEAFF; CDR3 DNA: TGTGCCAGCAGCTACGGGGACACGAACACTGAAGCTTTCTTT
J gene: TRBJ2-7; V gene: TRBV18; clone size: few; D gene: TRBD1; CDR3 protein: CASSPPDRDSYEQYF; CDR3 DNA: TGTGCCAGCTCACCACCTGACAGGGATTCGTACGAGCAGTACTTC
J gene: TRBJ1-5; V gene: TRBV28; clone size: NA; D gene: NA; CDR3 protein: CASSFPGRDLNQPQHF; CDR3 DNA: TGTGCCAGCAGTTTTCCCGGCAGGGACTTAAATCAGCCCCAGCATTTT
J gene: TRBJ2-3; V gene: TRBV5-1; clone size: NA; D gene: TRBD2; CDR3 protein: CASSLAGQSTDTQYF; CDR3 DNA: TGCGCCAGCAGCTTAGCGGGGCAGAGCACAGATACGCAGTATTTT
J gene: TRBJ2-1; V gene: TRBV9; clone size: NA; D gene: TRBD2; CDR3 protein: CASSVVVSGADNEQFF; CDR3 DNA: TGTGCCAGCAGCGTAGTTGTGAGCGGGGCCGACAATGAGCAGTTCTTC
J gene: TRBJ2-6; V gene: TRBV19; clone size: NA; D gene: NA; CDR3 protein: CASSPPLAGVVNVLTF; CDR3 DNA: TGTGCCAGTAGTCCTCCCCTAGCTGGGGTGGTCAACGTCCTGACTTTC
J gene: TRBJ2-7; V gene: TRBV5-4; clone size: NA; D gene: NA; CDR3 protein: CASGQSSYEQYF; CDR3 DNA: TGTGCCAGCGGACAGTCCTCCTACGAGCAGTACTTC
J gene: TRBJ1-2; V gene: TRBV29-1; clone size: NA; D gene: NA; CDR3 protein: CSVEDQASPPNYGYTF; CDR3 DNA: TGCAGCGTTGAAGATCAGGCTTCCCCACCCAACTATGGCTACACCTTC
J gene: TRBJ2-2; V gene: TRBV19; clone size: NA; D gene: TRBD1; CDR3 protein: CASSIGTGSYGELFF; CDR3 DNA: TGTGCCAGTAGTATTGGGACAGGGTCATATGGGGAGCTGTTTTTT
J gene: TRBJ2-7; V gene: TRBV7-9; clone size: once; D gene: TRBD2; CDR3 protein: CASSWGRTSAEQYF; CDR3 DNA: TGTGCCAGCAGCTGGGGAAGGACTAGCGCCGAGCAGTACTTC
J gene: TRBJ2-1; V gene: TRBV7-6; clone size: NA; D gene: TRBD1; CDR3 protein: CASSSTGGAVPNEQFF; CDR3 DNA: TGTGCCAGCAGTTCTACAGGGGGCGCAGTTCCCAATGAGCAGTTCTTC
J gene: TRBJ1-4; V gene: TRBV6-5; clone size: NA; D gene: TRBD1; CDR3 protein: CASSYTTGGNEKLFF; CDR3 DNA: TGTGCCAGCAGTTACACGACAGGGGGTAATGAAAAACTGTTTTTT
J gene: TRBJ1-2; V gene: TRBV5-6; clone size: NA; D gene: TRBD1; CDR3 protein: CASSLSLGTGIRGYTF; CDR3 DNA: TGTGCCAGCAGCTTGAGTTTAGGGACAGGGATCCGTGGCTACACCTTC
J gene: TRBJ2-2; V gene: TRBV6-5; clone size: NA; D gene: TRBD1; CDR3 protein: CASVSGQGGTGELFF; CDR3 DNA: TGTGCCAGCGTATCGGGACAGGGTGGCACCGGGGAGCTGTTTTTT
J gene: TRBJ1-1; V gene: TRBV5-6; clone size: once; D gene: TRBD1; CDR3 protein: CASSLTGQGAPEAFF; CDR3 DNA: TGTGCCAGCAGCTTGACGGGACAGGGGGCCCCTGAAGCTTTCTTT
J gene: TRBJ2-3; V gene: TRBV9; clone size: NA; D gene: NA; CDR3 protein: CASSVVPGRDTQYF; CDR3 DNA: TGTGCCAGCAGCGTAGTCCCAGGGAGGGATACGCAGTATTTT
J gene: TRBJ1-1; V gene: TRBV7-9; clone size: NA; D gene: NA; CDR3 protein: CASSLQGSLTEAFF; CDR3 DNA: TGTGCCAGCAGCTTACAGGGTTCCCTAACTGAAGCTTTCTTT
J gene: TRBJ1-4; V gene: TRBV5-4; clone size: NA; D gene: TRBD1; CDR3 protein: CASSLKTGAEKLFF; CDR3 DNA: TGTGCCAGCAGCTTAAAGACAGGGGCTGAAAAACTGTTTTTT
J gene: TRBJ2-3; V gene: TRBV19; clone size: NA; D gene: TRBD1; CDR3 protein: CASSPSDRDTDTQYF; CDR3 DNA: TGTGCCAGTAGTCCCTCGGACAGGGACACAGATACGCAGTATTTT
J gene: TRBJ2-5; V gene: TRBV27; clone size: NA; D gene: TRBD1; CDR3 protein: CASSNTLRTGTETQYF; CDR3 DNA: TGTGCCAGCAGCAACACGCTCAGGACAGGTACAGAGACCCAGTACTTC
J gene: TRBJ2-6; V gene: TRBV28; clone size: once; D gene: NA; CDR3 protein: CASSPQGAGANVLTF; CDR3 DNA: TGTGCCAGCAGCCCCCAGGGTGCTGGGGCCAACGTCCTGACTTTC
J gene: TRBJ1-1; V gene: TRBV29-1; clone size: NA; D gene: TRBD1; CDR3 protein: CSAITGTGGFIAFF; CDR3 DNA: TGCAGCGCGATTACCGGGACAGGGGGATTTATAGCTTTCTTT
J gene: TRBJ1-1; V gene: TRBV6-6; clone size: NA; D gene: NA; CDR3 protein: CASSKPQENTEAFF; CDR3 DNA: TGTGCCAGTTCGAAGCCCCAGGAGAACACTGAAGCTTTCTTT
J gene: TRBJ1-2; V gene: TRBV19; clone size: NA; D gene: NA; CDR3 protein: CASSALVRIEDGYTF; CDR3 DNA: TGTGCCAGTAGTGCGCTTGTGAGAATTGAGGATGGCTACACCTTC
J gene: TRBJ2-3; V gene: TRBV19; clone size: NA; D gene: NA; CDR3 protein: CASSMSGVTDTQYF; CDR3 DNA: TGTGCCAGTAGTATGTCAGGGGTAACAGATACGCAGTATTTT
J gene: TRBJ1-5; V gene: TRBV7-2; clone size: NA; D gene: NA; CDR3 protein: CASSLVGAPGQPQHF; CDR3 DNA: TGTGCCAGCAGCTTAGTGGGGGCTCCGGGACAGCCCCAGCATTTT
J gene: TRBJ2-6; V gene: TRBV10-1; clone size: NA; D gene: NA; CDR3 protein: CASLQPPRDPGTSGANVLTF; CDR3 DNA: TGCGCCAGCTTACAACCCCCGAGAGACCCAGGAACCTCTGGGGCCAACGTCCTGACTTTC
J gene: TRBJ2-1; V gene: TRBV3-1/TRBV3-2; clone size: NA; D gene: TRBD2; CDR3 protein: CASSHFDSLAGVYNEQFF; CDR3 DNA: TGTGCCAGCAGCCACTTCGACTCACTAGCGGGGGTCTACAATGAGCAGTTCTTC
J gene: TRBJ1-3; V gene: TRBV7-9; clone size: NA; D gene: NA; CDR3 protein: CASSPAWTVLNTIYF; CDR3 DNA: TGTGCCAGCAGCCCAGCCTGGACAGTTCTAAACACCATATATTTT
J gene: TRBJ1-6; V gene: TRBV7-2; clone size: NA; D gene: NA; CDR3 protein: CASSLGPVYNSPLHF; CDR3 DNA: TGTGCCAGCAGCTTGGGGCCCGTGTATAATTCACCCCTCCACTTT
J gene: TRBJ1-1; V gene: TRBV7-2; clone size: NA; D gene: NA; CDR3 protein: CASTQTADEAFF; CDR3 DNA: TGTGCCAGCACCCAGACGGCGGATGAAGCTTTCTTT
J gene: TRBJ2-2; V gene: TRBV6-2/TRBV6-3; clone size: NA; D gene: TRBD1; CDR3 protein: CASSTRQGAGNRELFF; CDR3 DNA: TGTGCCAGCAGTACCCGACAGGGGGCCGGGAACCGGGAGCTGTTTTTT
J gene: TRBJ1-1; V gene: TRBV3-1/TRBV3-2; clone size: NA; D gene: TRBD1; CDR3 protein: CASRIGGAGTEAFF; CDR3 DNA: TGTGCCAGCAGAATAGGGGGCGCGGGCACTGAAGCTTTCTTT
J gene: TRBJ1-5; V gene: TRBV11-2; clone size: NA; D gene: NA; CDR3 protein: CASSLNPQDNQPQHF; CDR3 DNA: TGTGCCAGCAGCTTAAACCCACAGGACAATCAGCCCCAGCATTTT
J gene: TRBJ1-5; V gene: TRBV4-1; clone size: NA; D gene: NA; CDR3 protein: CASSPNRASNQPQHF; CDR3 DNA: TGCGCCAGCAGCCCTAACAGGGCCAGCAATCAGCCCCAGCATTTT
J gene: TRBJ2-2; V gene: TRBV18; clone size: few; D gene: NA; CDR3 protein: CASSRIGELFF; CDR3 DNA: TGTGCCAGCTCACGTATCGGGGAGCTGTTTTTT
J gene: TRBJ2-3; V gene: TRBV5-1; clone size: NA; D gene: TRBD1; CDR3 protein: CASSLRTGADTQYF; CDR3 DNA: TGCGCCAGCAGCCTACGGACAGGGGCAGATACGCAGTATTTT
J gene: TRBJ2-6; V gene: TRBV28; clone size: NA; D gene: NA; CDR3 protein: CASSTLDKLSGANVLTF; CDR3 DNA: TGTGCCAGCAGTACCCTCGACAAGCTCTCTGGGGCCAACGTCCTGACTTTC
J gene: TRBJ1-4; V gene: TRBV7-9; clone size: NA; D gene: TRBD1; CDR3 protein: CASSLAGRGRREKLFF; CDR3 DNA: TGTGCCAGCAGCTTAGCGGGCAGGGGGCGTCGGGAAAAACTGTTTTTT
J gene: TRBJ1-6; V gene: TRBV6-5; clone size: NA; D gene: TRBD1; CDR3 protein: CASSYFPTGGGSPLHF; CDR3 DNA: TGTGCCAGCAGTTACTTTCCAACAGGGGGCGGATCACCCCTCCACTTT